A selection of T cell receptor beta chains follows, all from one sample in a study of CD8+CD57+ T cells in acquired aplastic anemia. Each CDR3 protein gets one entry after TCRdb re-called the reads with MiXCR. Counted here are around 50,000 distinct CDR3 sequences, around 50% occurring once; the ten biggest clones make up roughly 15%. The specimen sequenced was sorted CD4+, CD8+, or CD8+CD57+ T cells (not recorded which) from PBMCs. Receptor source: a human donor with aplastic anemia. Both conserved end residues are part of each CDR3. Fields, in order: J gene, D gene, clone size, V gene, CDR3 DNA, CDR3 protein. D genes are given only for firm matches. Clone size is stated in some rows and not others, as once, few, many or a class when expanded.

TRBJ1-3,.,.,TRBV7-9,TGTGCCAGCAGCCCACCCATTAACACCATATATTTT,CASSPPINTIYF
TRBJ1-2,.,.,TRBV10-3,TGTGCCATCAGTGAGAGCCCAGAGAACTATGGCTACACCTTC,CAISESPENYGYTF
TRBJ1-2,.,.,TRBV29-1,TGCAGCGTTGAAGGTTATGAGACTGGGCAATATGGCTACACCTTC,CSVEGYETGQYGYTF
TRBJ1-4,.,.,TRBV15,TGTGCCACCAGCAGGGATGGACGGGGGAATGAAAAACTGTTTTTT,CATSRDGRGNEKLFF
TRBJ2-3,TRBD1,.,TRBV5-4,TGTGCCAGCAGCTGGCCAGGGACAGTAGAGGGAGATACGCAGTATTTT,CASSWPGTVEGDTQYF
TRBJ2-5,.,.,TRBV5-6,TGTGCCAGCAGCTCCTCAGGGGTAGGGACCCAGTACTTC,CASSSSGVGTQYF
TRBJ1-2,TRBD1,.,TRBV29-1,TGCAGCGTTGAAGATGAGGACAGGGCGTTCTATGGCTACACCTTC,CSVEDEDRAFYGYTF
TRBJ1-1,TRBD1,.,TRBV19,TGTGCCGCACGGGACAGGGAGAACACTGAAGCTTTCTTT,CAARDRENTEAFF
TRBJ1-1,TRBD1,medium-sized,TRBV2,TGTGCCAGCACTGGACAGGGCTTCATGAACACTGAAGCTTTCTTT,CASTGQGFMNTEAFF
TRBJ2-5,.,.,TRBV24-1,TGTGCCACCAGTGACCCCGGGACGGCGGTTGGGGAGACCCAGTACTTC,CATSDPGTAVGETQYF
TRBJ2-6,.,.,TRBV19,TGTGCCAGTCACGATAGCTCTGGGGCCAACGTCCTGACTTTC,CASHDSSGANVLTF
TRBJ2-7,TRBD2,once,TRBV5-8,TGTGCCAGCAGCTTGGGAGCGGGGGGCGGCCACGAGCAGTACTTC,CASSLGAGGGHEQYF
TRBJ2-1,TRBD1,many,TRBV2,TGTGCCGGCAGATTCCGGGACAGGGGGTCCAATGAGCAGTTCTTC,CAGRFRDRGSNEQFF
TRBJ2-4,.,many,TRBV2,TGTGCCAGCCTGACAGGAGGATCGATAAACATTCAGTACTTC,CASLTGGSINIQYF
TRBJ2-6,.,.,TRBV19,TGTGCCAGTAGTATAACCGATGGGGCCAACGTCCTGACTTTC,CASSITDGANVLTF
TRBJ1-6,.,.,TRBV5-4,TGTGCCAGCAGCTCCAACACGAATAATTCACCCCTCCACTTT,CASSSNTNNSPLHF
TRBJ1-1,TRBD1,many,TRBV6-5,TGTGCCAGCAGTTGTCAGGGGGCACTATCATGCTGGAACACTGAAGCTTTCTTT,CASSCQGALSCWNTEAFF
TRBJ2-2,.,.,TRBV13,TGTGCCAGCAGCTTGGGCGTCAGGAAGAACACCGGGGGGCTGTTTTTT,CASSLGVRKNTGGLFF
TRBJ1-2,.,.,TRBV29-1,TGCAGCGTTGATGACAAGTACATCTATGGCTACACCTTC,CSVDDKYIYGYTF
TRBJ1-1,.,.,TRBV10-3,TGTGCCATCAGCGAACCTATTACTAGCAGCGAGCAGGGGAGGACTGAAGCTTTCTTT,CAISEPITSSEQGRTEAFF
TRBJ2-5,.,.,TRBV2,TGTGCCAGTAGAAGGATCGAAGAGACCCAGTACTTC,CASRRIEETQYF
TRBJ2-7,.,.,TRBV19,TGTGCCAGTAGTCAAACATACAGGTTCTCCTACGAGCAGTACTTC,CASSQTYRFSYEQYF
TRBJ1-1,.,medium-sized,TRBV19,TGTGCCAGTAGTCGCTTGAACACTGAAGCTTTCTTT,CASSRLNTEAFF
TRBJ1-6,.,medium-sized,TRBV15,TGTGCCACCAGCAGAGATCTGAGCTCCTATAATTCACCCCTCCACTTT,CATSRDLSSYNSPLHF
TRBJ1-1,.,many,TRBV4-1,TGCGCCAGCAGCCAAGACGTCCCGGTCATGAACACTGAAGCTTTCTTT,CASSQDVPVMNTEAFF
TRBJ2-3,TRBD2,.,TRBV11-1,TGTGCCAGCAGGCCCGCTCCTCCACTAGCGGGGGTAACAGATACGCAGTATTTT,CASRPAPPLAGVTDTQYF
TRBJ1-6,TRBD1,few,TRBV20-1,TGCAGTGCTAGGACGGGACAGGGAGGTTCACCCCTCCACTTT,CSARTGQGGSPLHF
TRBJ1-2,.,.,TRBV7-9,TGTGCCAGCAGCGTAGATCTGGGTTCCTTTAGTGGCTACACCTTC,CASSVDLGSFSGYTF
TRBJ2-3,.,.,TRBV28,TGTGCCAGCAGTTTAGACTGGGGAGATACGCAGTATTTT,CASSLDWGDTQYF
TRBJ1-2,.,.,TRBV14,TGTGCCAGCAGCCAAGAAATTAGCTCAAACACCTTC,CASSQEISSNTF
TRBJ2-1,TRBD2,many,TRBV2,TGTGCCAGCAGTGAATCGGGTTCGAGCGGGGGTGCGCAGTTCTTC,CASSESGSSGGAQFF
TRBJ2-7,TRBD1,many,TRBV3-1,TGTGCCAGCAGTTTGCCCGGGACAGGGTACGAGCAGTACTTC,CASSLPGTGYEQYF
TRBJ2-5,TRBD1,many,TRBV20-1,TGCAGTGCTAGCAGGGGGCGAGTAGAGGAGACCCAGTACTTC,CSASRGRVEETQYF
TRBJ1-2,.,.,TRBV2,TGTGCCAGCAGTGCTACGATAACCTATGGCTACACCTTC,CASSATITYGYTF
TRBJ2-3,TRBD2,.,TRBV6-2/TRBV6-3,TGTGCCAGCAGTAACGGACTAGCGGGATATTCCGGCACAGATACGCAGTATTTT,CASSNGLAGYSGTDTQYF
TRBJ1-2,TRBD1,.,TRBV10-3,TGTGCCATCAGTGACCCAAGGGGACAGGGGGCTAACTATGGCTACACCTTC,CAISDPRGQGANYGYTF
TRBJ2-3,TRBD2,.,TRBV10-1,TGCGCCAGCTCCAAAGGACTAGCGGGGGGGCGTGGGAATACGCAGTATTTT,CASSKGLAGGRGNTQYF
TRBJ2-7,.,.,TRBV19,TGTGCCAGTGGTACAGGTTTGGCCGAGCAGTACTTC,CASGTGLAEQYF
TRBJ2-2,.,many,TRBV19,TGTGCCAGTAGCTCGGGTGGGTACACCGGGGAGCTGTTTTTT,CASSSGGYTGELFF
TRBJ1-5,.,.,TRBV7-8,TGTGCCAGCAGCTTAGTGGGGAGGTCTGGGCCCCAGCATTTT,CASSLVGRSGPQHF